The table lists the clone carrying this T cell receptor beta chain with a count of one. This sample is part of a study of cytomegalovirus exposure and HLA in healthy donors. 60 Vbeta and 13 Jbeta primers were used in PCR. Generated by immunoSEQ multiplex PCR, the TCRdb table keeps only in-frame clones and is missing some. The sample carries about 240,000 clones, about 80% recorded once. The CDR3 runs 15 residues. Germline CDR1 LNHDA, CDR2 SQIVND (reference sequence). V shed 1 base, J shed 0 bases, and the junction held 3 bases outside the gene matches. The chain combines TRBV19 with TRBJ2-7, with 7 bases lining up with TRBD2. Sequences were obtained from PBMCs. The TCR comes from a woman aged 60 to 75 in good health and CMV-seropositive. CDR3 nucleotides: TGTGCCAGTAGTATAGGGGGAGGGTACTCCTACGAGCAGTACTTC. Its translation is CASSIGGGYSYEQYF.